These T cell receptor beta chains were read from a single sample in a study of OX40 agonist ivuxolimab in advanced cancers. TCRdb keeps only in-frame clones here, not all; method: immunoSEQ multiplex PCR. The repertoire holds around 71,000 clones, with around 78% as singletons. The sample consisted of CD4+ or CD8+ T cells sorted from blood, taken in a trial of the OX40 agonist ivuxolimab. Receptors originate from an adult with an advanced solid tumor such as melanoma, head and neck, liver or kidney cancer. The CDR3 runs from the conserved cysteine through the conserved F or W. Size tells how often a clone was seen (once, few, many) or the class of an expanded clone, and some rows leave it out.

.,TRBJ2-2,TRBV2,CASSVPGLAGKNTGELFF
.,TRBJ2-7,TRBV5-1,CASSLSVRRDEQYF
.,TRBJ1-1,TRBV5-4,CASSLERWGTEAFF
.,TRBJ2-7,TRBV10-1,CASDREGGSSVTGYEQYF
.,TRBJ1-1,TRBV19,CASSSPLGFTEAFF
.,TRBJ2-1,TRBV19,CASLLKGALRNEQFF
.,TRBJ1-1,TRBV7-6,CASSLEPLDEAFF
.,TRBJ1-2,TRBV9,CASSVNRGFDGYTF
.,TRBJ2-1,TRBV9,CASSVGTLADEQFF
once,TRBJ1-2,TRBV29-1,CSVELAVDGYTF
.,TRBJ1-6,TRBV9,CASSVVGGPKPLHF
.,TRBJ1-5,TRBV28,CASSFLQPQHF
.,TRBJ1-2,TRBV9,CASSPLTGNYGYTF
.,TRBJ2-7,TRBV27,CASMRFGYEQYF
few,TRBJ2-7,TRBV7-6,CASSSYRGHEQYF
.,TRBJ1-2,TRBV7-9,CASSLAKDSNYGYTF
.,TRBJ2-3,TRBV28,CASSERKRSTDTQYF
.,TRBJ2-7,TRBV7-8,CASSTGLGLYEQYF
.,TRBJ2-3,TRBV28,CASGAPRFTDTQYF
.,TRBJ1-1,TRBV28,CASTLPRRGTEAFF
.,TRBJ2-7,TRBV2,CASSEPPGGSYEQYF
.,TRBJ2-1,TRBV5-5,CASSQEGRGGYNEQFF